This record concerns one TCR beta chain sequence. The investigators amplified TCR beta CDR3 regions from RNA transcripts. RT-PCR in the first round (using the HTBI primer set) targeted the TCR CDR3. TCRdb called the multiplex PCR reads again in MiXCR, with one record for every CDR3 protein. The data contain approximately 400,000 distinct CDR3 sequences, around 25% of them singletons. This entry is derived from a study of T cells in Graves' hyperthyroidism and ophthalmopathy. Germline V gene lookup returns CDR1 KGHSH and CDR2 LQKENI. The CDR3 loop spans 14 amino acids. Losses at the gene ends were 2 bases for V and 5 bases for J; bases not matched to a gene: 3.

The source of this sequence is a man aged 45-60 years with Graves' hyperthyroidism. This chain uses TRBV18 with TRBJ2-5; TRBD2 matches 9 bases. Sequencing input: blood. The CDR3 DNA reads TGTGCCAGCTCACCAAGCGGGAGGTGGGAGACCCAGTACTTC. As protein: CASSPSGRWETQYF.